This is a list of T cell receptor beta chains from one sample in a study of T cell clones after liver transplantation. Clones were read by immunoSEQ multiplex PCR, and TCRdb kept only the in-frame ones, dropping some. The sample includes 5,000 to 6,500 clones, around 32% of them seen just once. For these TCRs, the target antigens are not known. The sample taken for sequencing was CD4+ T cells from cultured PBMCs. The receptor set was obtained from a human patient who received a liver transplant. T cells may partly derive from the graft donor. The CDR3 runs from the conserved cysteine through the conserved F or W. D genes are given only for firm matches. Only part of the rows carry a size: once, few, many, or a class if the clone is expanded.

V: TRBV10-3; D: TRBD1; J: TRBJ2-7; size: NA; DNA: TGTGCCATCCGGACAGGATCTGACGAGCAGTACTTC; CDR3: CAIRTGSDEQYF
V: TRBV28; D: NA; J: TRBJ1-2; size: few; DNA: TGTGCCAGCACAAGCGCAGGGCGGGCTAACTATGGCTACACCTTC; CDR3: CASTSAGRANYGYTF
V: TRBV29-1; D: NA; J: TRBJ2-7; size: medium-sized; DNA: TGCGGGGTAGGGGACACTTACGAGCAGTACTTC; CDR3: CGVGDTYEQYF
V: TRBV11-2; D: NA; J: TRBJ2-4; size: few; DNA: TGTGCCAGCAGCTTAGGGGCCTCAAAAGCCAAAAACATTCAGTACTTC; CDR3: CASSLGASKAKNIQYF
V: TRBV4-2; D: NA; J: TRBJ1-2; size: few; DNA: TGTGCCAGCAGCCCCGATGGGAACTATGGCTACACCTTC; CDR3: CASSPDGNYGYTF
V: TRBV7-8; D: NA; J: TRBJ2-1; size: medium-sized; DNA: TGTGCCAGCAGCCTCCTTACTACCCGAGTCAGCAATGAGCAGTTCTTC; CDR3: CASSLLTTRVSNEQFF
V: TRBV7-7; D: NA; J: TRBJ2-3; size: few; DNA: TGTGCTAGCAGCTTGGAGGGCACAGATACGCAGTATTTT; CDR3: CASSLEGTDTQYF
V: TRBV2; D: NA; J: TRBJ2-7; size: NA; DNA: TGTGCCAGCAGTGAAGATGCAGGGTTAAGGGACTTTCGTGCGTACTTC; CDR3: CASSEDAGLRDFRAYF
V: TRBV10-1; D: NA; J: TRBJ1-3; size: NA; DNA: TGCGCCAGCAGTGAGTACCGAGGAAACACCATATATTTT; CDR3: CASSEYRGNTIYF
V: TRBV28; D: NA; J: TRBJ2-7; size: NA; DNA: TGTGCCAGCAGAAGCAGCCACGAGCAGTACTTC; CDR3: CASRSSHEQYF
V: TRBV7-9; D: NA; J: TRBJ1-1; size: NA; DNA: TGTGCCAGCAGCCCGCCCAGGAGAATGAACACTGAAGCTTTCTTT; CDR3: CASSPPRRMNTEAFF
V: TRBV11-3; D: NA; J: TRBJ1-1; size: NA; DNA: TGTGCCCGTCGAAGGAGGGGCACTGAAGCTTTCTTT; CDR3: CARRRRGTEAFF
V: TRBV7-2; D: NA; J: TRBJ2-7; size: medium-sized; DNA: TGTGCCAGCAGCCCCGCCTACGAGCAGTACTTC; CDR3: CASSPAYEQYF
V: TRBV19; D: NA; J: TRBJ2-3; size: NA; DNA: TGTGCCAGTAGGAGACTTGGCCACACAGATACGCAGTATTTT; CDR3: CASRRLGHTDTQYF
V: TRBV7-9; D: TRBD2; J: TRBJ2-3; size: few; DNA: TGTGCCAGCAGCTTATCGGGGGGAATGGATACGCAGTATTTT; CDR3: CASSLSGGMDTQYF
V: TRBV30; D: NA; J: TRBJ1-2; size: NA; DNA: TGTGCCTGGAGTCTGACTGACAACTATGGCTACACCTTC; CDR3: CAWSLTDNYGYTF
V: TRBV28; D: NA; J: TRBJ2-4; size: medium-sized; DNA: TGTGCCAGCAGAAAGGGTGGGGGTTCGGCCAAAAACATTCAGTACTTC; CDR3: CASRKGGGSAKNIQYF
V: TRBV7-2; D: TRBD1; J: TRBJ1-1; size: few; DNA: TGTGCCAGCAGGCGGACAGGGATCGCTGAAGCTTTCTTT; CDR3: CASRRTGIAEAFF
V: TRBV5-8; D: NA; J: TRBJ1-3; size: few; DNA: TGTGCCAGCAGCAGGCGTGGGGATCACTCTGGAAACACCATATATTTT; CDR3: CASSRRGDHSGNTIYF
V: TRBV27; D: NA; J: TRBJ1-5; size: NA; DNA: TGTGCCAGCAGTTTAAGGGAGAGCAATCAGCCCCAGCATTTT; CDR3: CASSLRESNQPQHF
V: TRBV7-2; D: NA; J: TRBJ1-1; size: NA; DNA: TGTGCCAGCAGCTTAGGATCAGGAATGAACACTGAAGCTTTCTTT; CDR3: CASSLGSGMNTEAFF
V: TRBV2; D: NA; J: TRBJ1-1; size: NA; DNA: TGTGCCAGCAGTGTGGGGACCACTGAAGCTTTCTTT; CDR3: CASSVGTTEAFF
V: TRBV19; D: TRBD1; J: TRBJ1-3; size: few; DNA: TGTGCCAGTAGGCGCCCGACAGGGCGCTCTGGAAACACCATATATTTT; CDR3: CASRRPTGRSGNTIYF
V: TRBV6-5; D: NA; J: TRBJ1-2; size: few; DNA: TGTGCCAGCAGTTACGGCGGGGGGCTCGGTGGCTACACCTTC; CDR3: CASSYGGGLGGYTF
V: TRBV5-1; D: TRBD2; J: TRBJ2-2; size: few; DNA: TGCGCCAGCAGCTCGGGACTAGTCCCGGCCACCGGGGAGCTGGTTTTT; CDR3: CASSSGLVPATGELVF
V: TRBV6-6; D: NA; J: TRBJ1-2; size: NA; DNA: TGTGCCAGCAGTTACGGGGGCTATGGCTACACCTTC; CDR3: CASSYGGYGYTF
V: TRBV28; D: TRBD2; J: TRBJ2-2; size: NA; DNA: TGTGCCAGCAGTCCACTAGCGGGAGCTCGGGAGCTGTTTTTT; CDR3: CASSPLAGARELFF
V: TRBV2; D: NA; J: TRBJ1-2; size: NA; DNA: TGTGCCAGCAGCGAACAGGGTTTACGCTATGGCTACACCTTC; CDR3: CASSEQGLRYGYTF
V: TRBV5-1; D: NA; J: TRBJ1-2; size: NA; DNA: TGCGCCAGCAGCCAGGGCCCGGGTATCTATGGCTACACCTTC; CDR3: CASSQGPGIYGYTF
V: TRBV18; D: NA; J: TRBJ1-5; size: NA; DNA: TGTGCCAGCTCCCACAGGATTAGCAATCAGCCCCAGCATTTT; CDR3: CASSHRISNQPQHF
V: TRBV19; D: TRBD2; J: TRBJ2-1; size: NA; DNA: TGTGCCAGTAGTATAAAAGAAGGTCTAGCGGTTTCCAATGAGCAGTTCTTC; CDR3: CASSIKEGLAVSNEQFF
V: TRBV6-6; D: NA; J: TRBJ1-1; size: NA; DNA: TGTGCCAGCAGGGGGACTTTCGGGAGGTACACTGAAGCTTTCTTT; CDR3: CASRGTFGRYTEAFF
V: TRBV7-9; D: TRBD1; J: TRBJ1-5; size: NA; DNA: TGTGCCAGCAGCCTACAGGGGGACAATCAGCCCCAGCATTTT; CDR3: CASSLQGDNQPQHF
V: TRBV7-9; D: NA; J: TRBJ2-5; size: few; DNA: TGTGCCAGCAGCTTAATCTCAGGGTTTGGAGAGACCCAGTACTTC; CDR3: CASSLISGFGETQYF
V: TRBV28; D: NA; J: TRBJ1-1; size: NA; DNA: TGTGCCAGCAGCCCATACCCAAACACTGAAGCTTTCTTT; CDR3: CASSPYPNTEAFF
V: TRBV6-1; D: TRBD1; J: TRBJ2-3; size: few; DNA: TGTGCCAGCAGGGACAGGAGGTTTTTCACAGATACGCAGTATTTT; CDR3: CASRDRRFFTDTQYF
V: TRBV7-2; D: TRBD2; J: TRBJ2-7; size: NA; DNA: TGTGCCAGCAGCCGAACGGGACTAGCGGGAGAATACGAGCAGTACTTC; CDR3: CASSRTGLAGEYEQYF
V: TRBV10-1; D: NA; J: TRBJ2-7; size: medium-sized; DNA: TGCGCCAGCAGTCAAAACCCTGGCTACGAGCAGTACTTC; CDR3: CASSQNPGYEQYF
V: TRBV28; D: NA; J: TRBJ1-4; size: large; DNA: TGTGCCAGCAGTTTCCTTCGACAAAATGAAAAACTGTTTTTT; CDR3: CASSFLRQNEKLFF
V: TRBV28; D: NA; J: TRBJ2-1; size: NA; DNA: TGTGCCAGCAGTCCACATAGGATATCCTACAATGAGCAGTTCTTC; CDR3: CASSPHRISYNEQFF
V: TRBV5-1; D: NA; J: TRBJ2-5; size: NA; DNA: TGCGCCAGCAGCTTATTACTCCTAGGGCCCCAAGAGACCCAGTACTTC; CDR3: CASSLLLLGPQETQYF
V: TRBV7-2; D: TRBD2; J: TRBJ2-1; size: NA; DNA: TGTGCCAGCAGCTTAGCGGCTAGCGGGTATGAGCAGTTCTTC; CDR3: CASSLAASGYEQFF
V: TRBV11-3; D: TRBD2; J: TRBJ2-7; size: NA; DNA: TGTGCCAGCAGCTCCCCCGGGAGGTCCTACGAGCAGTACTTC; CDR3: CASSSPGRSYEQYF
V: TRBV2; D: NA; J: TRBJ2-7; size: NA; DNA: TGTGCCAGCAAGATGGGCTACGAGCAGTACTTC; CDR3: CASKMGYEQYF
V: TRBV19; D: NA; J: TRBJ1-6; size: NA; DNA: TGTGCCAGTAGTATCCAGGGACCCTATTCACCCCTCCACTTT; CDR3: CASSIQGPYSPLHF